A single sample gave rise to the 10 T cell receptor beta chains below, sequenced in a study of control samples from healthy donors and cancer patients. Clones were read by immunoSEQ multiplex PCR, and TCRdb kept only the in-frame ones, dropping some. Counted here are 120,000 to 150,000 clones, about 90% occurring once; the ten biggest clones make up about 7.1%. Sequenced material: blood. The receptors stem from a man between 18 and 35 years old in good health.

The gene calls are TRBV6-1 and TRBJ1-4; D gene ambiguous. The V gene lost 2 bases and the J gene lost 7 bases, with 8 bases spanning the gap. The CDR3 is 13 residues long. Germline V gene sequence: CDR1 MNHNS, CDR2 SASEGT. This CDR3 reads CASSERGLEKLFF. The CDR3 bases are TGTGCCAGCAGTGAACGAGGGCTTGAAAAACTGTTTTTT.

The chain uses TRBV4-1 and TRBJ1-5, with 7 bases identical to TRBD1. V was pared by 4 bases and J by 2 bases, with 8 bases of the junction left unmatched. The CDR3 extends over 16 amino acids. The V gene's germline CDR1 is MGHRA and CDR2 YSYEKL. The CDR3 reads CASSPMQGGGNQPQHF. The CDR3 DNA sequence: TGCGCCAGCAGCCCGATGCAGGGGGGAGGCAATCAGCCCCAGCATTTT.

The chain combines TRBV6-1 with TRBJ2-5; TRBD2 aligns across 11 bases. Germline assignment: CDR1 MNHNS and CDR2 SASEGT. The ends lost 2 bases at V and 2 bases at J; junction bases unmatched: 7. This CDR3 comprises 17 residues. The CDR3 DNA follows: TGTGCCAGCAGTGAAAGAGGGGGACTAGCGGTGCAAGAGACCCAGTACTTC. It is translated as CASSERGGLAVQETQYF.

This chain joins TRBV7-9 and TRBJ2-2; 7 nucleotides agree with TRBD1. Germline values: CDR1 SEHNR, CDR2 FQNEAQ (reference sequence). With V trimmed by 5 bases and J by 3 bases, 9 bases remained unmatched. The CDR3 has 16 amino acids. The CDR3 protein is CASSQHRDSYTGELFF. In DNA form, the CDR3 reads TGTGCCAGCAGCCAGCATCGGGACAGCTACACCGGGGAGCTGTTTTTT. Supplemented by reference TRBV7-9 and TRBJ2-2, the full variable domain reads DTGVSQNPRHKITKRGQNVTFRCDPISEHNRLYWYRQTLGQGPEFLTYFQNEAQLEKSRLLSDRFSAERPKGSFSTLEIQRTEQGDSAMYLCASSQHRDSYTGELFFGEGSRLTVL.

This rearrangement joins TRBV11-2 to TRBJ2-3; D gene uncertain. Germline V lookup: CDR1 SGHAT, CDR2 FQNNGV. The CDR3 totals 12 residues. Trimming left V 5 bases short and J 5 bases short, with 8 bases between. CDR3 amino acids: CASSQSVDTQYF. The CDR3 DNA reads as TGTGCCAGCAGCCAAAGTGTAGATACGCAGTATTTT.

This clone has a single count. V is TRBV18 and J is TRBJ1-3; no definite D call. This CDR3 is 13 amino acids long. Per germline, CDR1 KGHSH and CDR2 LQKENI. The V and J ends lost 3 bases and 1 base respectively, with 4 bases between them. The CDR3 reads CASSPLSGNTIYF. As DNA, the CDR3 is TGTGCCAGCTCACCCTTATCTGGAAACACCATATATTTT.

This clone has a handful of counts. The chain combines TRBV19 with TRBJ1-5, with no clear D. Germline CDR1 and CDR2: LNHDA and SQIVND (reference sequence). Between the trimmed V and J ends, which lost 5 bases and 9 bases, there was a span of 14 bases. The CDR3 runs 13 residues. The CDR3 loop is CASSPDPRRPQHF. The DNA of the CDR3 is TGTGCCAGTAGTCCCGATCCGCGACGGCCCCAGCATTTT.

The CDR3 nucleotides are TGTGCCAGTAGGAAGACAGGAGTTAGCAATCAGCCCCAGCATTTT. Protein: CASRKTGVSNQPQHF. This chain joins TRBV19 and TRBJ1-5, with D maybe TRBD1 (6 bases). Trimming shortened V by 6 bases and J by 0 bases, and 12 bases separated the two germline ends. The CDR3 contains 15 residues. The V gene's germline CDR1 is LNHDA and CDR2 SQIVND (reference sequence).

The chain joins TRBV6-5 to TRBJ1-4; a weak D match, TRBD1 (5 bases). The CDR3 covers 15 residues. Trimming left V 2 bases short and J 6 bases short, with 13 bases between. The germline V gene has CDR1 MNHEY and CDR2 SVGAGI. This CDR3 is CASSYGRVKDEKLFF. As DNA, the CDR3 is TGTGCCAGCAGTTACGGCAGGGTCAAGGATGAAAAACTGTTTTTT.

J is TRBJ1-1 and V is TRBV18; 9 bases are a match to TRBD1. V lost 3 bases and J lost 1; bases outside the gene matches: 6. The CDR3 has 16 amino acids. Looked up from germline, CDR1 is KGHSH and CDR2 is LQKENI. CDR3 loop: CASSPSGQGPNTEAFF. DNA for the CDR3: TGTGCCAGCTCACCCTCCGGACAGGGGCCGAACACTGAAGCTTTCTTT.